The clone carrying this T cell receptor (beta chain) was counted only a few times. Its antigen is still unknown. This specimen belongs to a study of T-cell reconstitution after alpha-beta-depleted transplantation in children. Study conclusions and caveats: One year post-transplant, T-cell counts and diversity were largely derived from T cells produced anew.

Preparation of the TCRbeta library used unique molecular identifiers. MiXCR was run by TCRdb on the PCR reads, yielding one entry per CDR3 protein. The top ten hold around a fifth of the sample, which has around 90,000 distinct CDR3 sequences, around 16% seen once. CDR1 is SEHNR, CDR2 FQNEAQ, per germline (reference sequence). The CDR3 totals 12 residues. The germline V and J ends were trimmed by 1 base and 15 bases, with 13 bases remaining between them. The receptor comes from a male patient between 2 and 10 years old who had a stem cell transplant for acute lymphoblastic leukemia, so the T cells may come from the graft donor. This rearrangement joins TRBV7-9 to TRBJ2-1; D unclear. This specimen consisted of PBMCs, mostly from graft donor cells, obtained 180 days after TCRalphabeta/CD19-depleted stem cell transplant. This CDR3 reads CASSLGVGDAFF. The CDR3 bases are TGTGCCAGCAGCTTAGGAGTTGGGGATGCGTTCTTC.